This TCR beta chain was retrieved from a study of blood T cell repertoires in COVID-19. Study information: COVID-19 samples from acute and convalescent phases originated in the United States, Italy and Spain. The analysed material was cDNA or gDNA that came from T cells, B-cell-depleted T cells, or PBMCs.

V was shortened by 1 base and J by 4 bases, with 7 bases between the two germline ends. The CDR3 spans 13 residues. The germline V gene has CDR1 GTSNPN and CDR2 SVGIG (reference sequence). Authors' processing steps: Amplified reference gene primers provided the basis for estimating nucleated cell counts. Clones were read by immunoSEQ multiplex PCR, and TCRdb kept only the in-frame ones, dropping some. V and J calls and clone size follow that table, whereas D and trimming were derived from the DNA. The table shows 230,000 or so clones, with approximately 81% occurring only once. The chain links TRBV30 to TRBJ1-4; maybe TRBD1 (5 bases). The sequencing input was peripheral blood. This receptor was identified in a man younger than 45 with active or convalescent COVID-19. CDR3 coding DNA: TGTGCCTGGAGTGGGGGCTTTAATGAAAAACTGTTTTTT. Translated, it gives CAWSGGFNEKLFF.